The T cell receptor beta chain described here comes from a study of T cell responses to AZD1222 COVID-19 vaccine. Per germline, CDR1 SNHLY and CDR2 FYNNEI. V lost 4 bases to trimming and J lost 5 bases; unmatched junction nucleotides: 6. CDR3 length: 15 residues. Sequencing used immunoSEQ multiplex PCR; TCRdb keeps in-frame clones, though not all of them. The sample carries approximately 100,000 clones, roughly 92% recorded once. The origin of this receptor is an adult in good health. Sample: peripheral blood, taken on day 0 of AZD1222 vaccination. This chain uses TRBV2 with TRBJ1-4, with TRBD1 matching over 8 bases. For the CDR3, the DNA is TGTGCCAGCAGTGTGGTTGGGACAGGAAATGAAAAACTGTTTTTT. Translation: CASSVVGTGNEKLFF.